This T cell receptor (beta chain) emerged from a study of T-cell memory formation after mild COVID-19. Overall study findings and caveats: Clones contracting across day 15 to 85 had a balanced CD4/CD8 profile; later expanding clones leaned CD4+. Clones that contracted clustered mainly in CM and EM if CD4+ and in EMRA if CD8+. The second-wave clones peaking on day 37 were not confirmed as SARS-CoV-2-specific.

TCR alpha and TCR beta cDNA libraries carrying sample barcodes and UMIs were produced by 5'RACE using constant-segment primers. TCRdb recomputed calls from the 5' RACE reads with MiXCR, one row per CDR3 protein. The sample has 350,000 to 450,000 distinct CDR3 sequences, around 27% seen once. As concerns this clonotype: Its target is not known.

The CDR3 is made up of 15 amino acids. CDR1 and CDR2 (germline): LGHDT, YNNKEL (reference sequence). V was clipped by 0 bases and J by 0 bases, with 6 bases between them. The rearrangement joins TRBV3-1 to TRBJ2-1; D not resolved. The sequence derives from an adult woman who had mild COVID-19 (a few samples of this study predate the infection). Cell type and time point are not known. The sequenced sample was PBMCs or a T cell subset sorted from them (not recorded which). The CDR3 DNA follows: TGTGCCAGCAGCCAAGATTGGCGCTCCTACAATGAGCAGTTCTTC. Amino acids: CASSQDWRSYNEQFF.